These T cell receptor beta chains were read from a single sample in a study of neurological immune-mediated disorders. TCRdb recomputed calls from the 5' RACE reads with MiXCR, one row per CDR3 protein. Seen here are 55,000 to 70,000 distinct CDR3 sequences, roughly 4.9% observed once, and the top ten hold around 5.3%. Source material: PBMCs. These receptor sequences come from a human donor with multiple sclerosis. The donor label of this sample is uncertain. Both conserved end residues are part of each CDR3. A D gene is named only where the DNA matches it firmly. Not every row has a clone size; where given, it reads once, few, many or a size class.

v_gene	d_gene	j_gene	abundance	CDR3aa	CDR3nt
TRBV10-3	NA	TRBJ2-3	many	CAISDTSGGTDTQYF	TGTGCCATCAGTGATACAAGCGGTGGCACAGATACGCAGTATTTT
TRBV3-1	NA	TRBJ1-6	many	CASSQDPTNSPLHF	TGTGCCAGCAGCCAAGATCCAACAAATTCACCCCTCCACTTT
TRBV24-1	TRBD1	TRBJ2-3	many	CATSDSIGTGGAYTQYF	TGTGCCACCAGTGATAGTATAGGGACAGGCGGAGCCTATACGCAGTATTTT
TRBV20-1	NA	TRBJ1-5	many	CSARVPGDSNQPQHF	TGCAGTGCTAGAGTTCCAGGGGATAGCAATCAGCCCCAGCATTTT
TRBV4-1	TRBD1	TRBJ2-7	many	CASSQGDRVGYEQYF	TGCGCCAGCAGCCAAGGCGACAGGGTTGGCTACGAGCAGTACTTC
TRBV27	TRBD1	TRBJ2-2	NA	CASKYDRGRYAGELFF	TGTGCCAGCAAATACGACAGGGGGAGATATGCCGGGGAGCTGTTTTTT
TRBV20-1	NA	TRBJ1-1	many	CSASQNTEAFF	TGCAGTGCTAGCCAGAACACTGAAGCTTTCTTT
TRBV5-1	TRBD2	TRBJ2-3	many	CASSPRTSEADTQYF	TGCGCCAGCAGCCCCCGGACTAGCGAGGCAGATACGCAGTATTTT
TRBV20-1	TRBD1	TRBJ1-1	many	CSASRRQGADNTEAFF	TGCAGTGCCAGTCGACGACAGGGGGCCGATAACACTGAAGCTTTCTTT
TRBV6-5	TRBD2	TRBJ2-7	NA	CASSYSAGTREQYF	TGTGCCAGCAGTTACTCGGCAGGGACTAGGGAGCAGTACTTC
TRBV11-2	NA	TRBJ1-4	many	CASSLRGAGYNEKLFF	TGTGCCAGCAGCTTACGGGGCGCAGGTTATAATGAAAAACTGTTTTTT
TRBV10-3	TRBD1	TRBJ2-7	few	CAITEGQGTYEQYF	TGTGCCATCACGGAGGGACAGGGGACGTACGAGCAGTACTTC
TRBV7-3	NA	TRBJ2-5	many	CASSLMGAGLGETQYF	TGTGCCAGCAGCTTAATGGGGGCCGGACTGGGGGAGACCCAGTACTTC
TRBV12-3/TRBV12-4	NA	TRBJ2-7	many	CASSSDNSYEQYF	TGTGCCAGCAGTTCGGACAACTCCTACGAGCAGTACTTC
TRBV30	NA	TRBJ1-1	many	CAWAIRTGNTEAFF	TGTGCCTGGGCAATCCGGACGGGGAACACTGAAGCTTTCTTT
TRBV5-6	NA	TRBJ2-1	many	CASSLENEQFF	TGTGCCAGCAGCTTGGAGAATGAGCAGTTCTTC
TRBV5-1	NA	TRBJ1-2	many	CASSSTVGGYYGYTF	TGCGCCAGCAGCTCTACCGTTGGGGGTTACTATGGCTACACCTTC
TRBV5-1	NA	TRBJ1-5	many	CASSLLGADHGQPQHF	TGCGCCAGCAGCTTGCTCGGTGCGGACCATGGGCAGCCCCAGCATTTT
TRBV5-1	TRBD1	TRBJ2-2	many	CASSFWGPGTGDTGELFF	TGCGCCAGCAGCTTTTGGGGCCCAGGGACAGGGGACACCGGGGAGCTGTTTTTT
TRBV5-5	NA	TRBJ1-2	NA	CASSSALGGYTF	TGTGCCAGCAGCTCGGCGTTGGGTGGCTACACCTTC
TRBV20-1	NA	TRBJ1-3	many	CSARWVGGSGNTIYF	TGCAGTGCTAGATGGGTAGGGGGTTCTGGAAACACCATATATTTT
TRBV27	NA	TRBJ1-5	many	CASSLYTGNQPQHF	TGTGCCAGCAGTTTATATACAGGGAATCAGCCCCAGCATTTT
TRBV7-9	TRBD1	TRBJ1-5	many	CASSTGVSNQPQHF	TGTGCCAGCAGCACAGGGGTTAGCAATCAGCCCCAGCATTTT
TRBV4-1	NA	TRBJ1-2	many	CASSPLQETLSGYTF	TGCGCCAGCAGCCCACTGCAGGAGACCCTTTCTGGCTACACCTTC
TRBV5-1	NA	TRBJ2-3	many	CASSLEGQPTDTQYF	TGCGCCAGCAGCTTGGAAGGACAGCCCACAGATACGCAGTATTTT
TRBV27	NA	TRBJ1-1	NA	CASSLIGRMNTEAFF	TGTGCCAGCAGCCTAATCGGGCGTATGAACACTGAAGCTTTCTTT
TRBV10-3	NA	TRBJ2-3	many	CAISASLTDTQYF	TGTGCCATCAGTGCATCCCTGACAGATACGCAGTATTTT
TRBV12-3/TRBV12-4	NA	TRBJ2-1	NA	CASSFGSSYNEQFF	TGTGCCAGCAGTTTCGGGAGTTCCTACAATGAGCAGTTCTTC
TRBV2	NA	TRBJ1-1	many	CASRWDIEAFF	TGTGCCAGCAGGTGGGACATTGAAGCTTTCTTT
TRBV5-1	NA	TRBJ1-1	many	CASGTTANTEAFF	TGCGCCAGCGGGACAACAGCGAACACTGAAGCTTTCTTT
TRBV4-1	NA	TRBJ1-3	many	CASSRLLGGNTIYF	TGCGCCAGCAGCCGTCTCCTGGGAGGAAACACCATATATTTT
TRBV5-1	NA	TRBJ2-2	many	CASSSGLANTGELFF	TGCGCCAGCAGCTCGGGACTTGCGAACACCGGGGAGCTGTTTTTT
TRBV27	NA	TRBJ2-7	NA	CASSLRGEAYEQYF	TGTGCCAGCAGTTTAAGGGGCGAAGCTTACGAGCAGTACTTC
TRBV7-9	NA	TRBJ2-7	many	CASSPHLQLREQYF	TGTGCCAGCAGCCCCCACCTACAACTACGCGAGCAGTACTTC
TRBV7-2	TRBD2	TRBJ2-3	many	CASSPWGTSGEDTQYF	TGTGCCAGCAGCCCCTGGGGGACTAGCGGGGAAGATACGCAGTATTTT
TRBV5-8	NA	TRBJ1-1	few	CASINRVNTEAFF	TGTGCCAGCATTAACAGGGTGAACACTGAAGCTTTCTTT
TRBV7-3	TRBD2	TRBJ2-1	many	CASSQFGGAYNEQFF	TGTGCCAGCAGCCAATTCGGGGGGGCCTACAATGAGCAGTTCTTC
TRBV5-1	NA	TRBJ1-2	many	CASSGGQTYGYTF	TGCGCCAGCAGCGGGGGACAAACCTATGGCTACACCTTC
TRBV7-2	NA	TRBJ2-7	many	CASSSPSHGYEQYF	TGTGCCAGCAGCTCCCCGTCCCATGGGTACGAGCAGTACTTC
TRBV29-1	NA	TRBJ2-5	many	CSVEAESQETQYF	TGCAGCGTTGAAGCGGAGAGTCAAGAGACCCAGTACTTC
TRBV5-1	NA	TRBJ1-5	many	CASSFGGNQPQHF	TGCGCCAGCAGCTTTGGAGGGAATCAGCCCCAGCATTTT
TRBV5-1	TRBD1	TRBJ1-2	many	CASSLPLQGHGYTF	TGCGCCAGCAGCTTGCCGCTACAGGGGCATGGCTACACCTTC
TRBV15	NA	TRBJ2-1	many	CATSSPWGEQFF	TGTGCCACCAGCAGCCCCTGGGGTGAGCAGTTCTTC
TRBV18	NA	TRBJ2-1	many	CASSPPYLGYNEQFF	TGTGCCAGCTCACCACCCTATTTGGGCTACAATGAGCAGTTCTTC
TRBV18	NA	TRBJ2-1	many	CASSLAGGANEQFF	TGTGCCAGCTCACTCGCCGGGGGAGCAAATGAGCAGTTCTTC
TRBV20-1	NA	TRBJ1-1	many	CSASVGRSTEAFF	TGCAGTGCTAGCGTCGGTAGGAGCACTGAAGCTTTCTTT
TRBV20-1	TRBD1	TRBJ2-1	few	CSAYKQGASGNEQFF	TGCAGTGCTTATAAACAGGGGGCTTCAGGCAATGAGCAGTTCTTC
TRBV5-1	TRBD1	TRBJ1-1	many	CASAPDRGYDTEAFF	TGCGCCAGCGCTCCGGACAGGGGCTACGACACTGAAGCTTTCTTT
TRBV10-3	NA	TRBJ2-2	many	CAISAPGAGELFF	TGTGCCATCAGTGCCCCAGGGGCCGGGGAGCTGTTTTTT
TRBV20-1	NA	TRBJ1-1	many	CSASKQLLGTEAFF	TGCAGTGCTAGCAAACAGTTGTTGGGGACTGAAGCTTTCTTT